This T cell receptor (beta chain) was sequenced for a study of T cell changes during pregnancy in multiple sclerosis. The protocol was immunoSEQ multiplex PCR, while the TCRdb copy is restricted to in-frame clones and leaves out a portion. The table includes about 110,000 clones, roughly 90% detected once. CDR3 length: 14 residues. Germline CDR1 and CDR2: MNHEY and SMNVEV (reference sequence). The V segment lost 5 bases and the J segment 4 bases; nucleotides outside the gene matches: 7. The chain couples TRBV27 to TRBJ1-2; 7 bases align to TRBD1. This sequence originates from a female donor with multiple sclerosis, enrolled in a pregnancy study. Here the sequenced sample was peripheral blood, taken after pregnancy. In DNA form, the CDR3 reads TGTGCCAGCAGTATTCAGGGGGTTGGCTATGGCTACACCTTC. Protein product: CASSIQGVGYGYTF.